The source of this T cell receptor (beta chain) is a study of PD-1 blockade in classical Hodgkin lymphoma. In the case of this clone: Its antigen is undetermined.

Each patient experienced a relapse that followed autologous stem cell transplantation, and brentuximab vedotin exposure varied. Complete response, partial response or progressive disease was recorded as best response. This table comes from immunoSEQ multiplex PCR, and its TCRdb copy is limited to in-frame clones, with some not included. The repertoire holds around 40,000 clones, with 76% as singletons. Notes on the study in general: Relative to healthy donors, newly diagnosed patients reportedly had lower baseline TCR diversity, which was reported as lower still in relapsed/refractory patients. While CD8+ TCR diversity did not rise significantly by C4D1, CD4+ TCR diversity did.

The sample consisted of peripheral blood mononuclear cells (PBMCs), taken at baseline. The origin of this receptor is a human donor with classical Hodgkin lymphoma.

CDR3 loop: CASSREMNTEAFF. Written as DNA, the CDR3 is TGTGCCAGCTCACGAGAAATGAACACTGAAGCTTTCTTT. The chain couples TRBV18 to TRBJ1-1; D gene uncertain. CDR1 is KGHSH, CDR2 LQKENI, per germline. The CDR3 has 13 amino acids. V was clipped by 4 bases and J by 0 bases, with 6 bases between them. The full variable domain, in which reference TRBV18 and TRBJ1-1 provide the parts outside the CDR3, is NAGVMQNPRHLVRRRGQEARLRCSPMKGHSHVYWYRQLPEEGLKFMVYLQKENIIDESGMPKERFSAEFPKEGPSILRIQQVVRGDSAAYFCASSREMNTEAFFGQGTRLTVV.